The clone carrying this TCR beta chain was found once. Measured with immunoSEQ multiplex PCR; TCRdb has only the in-frame clones, and not every one. The sample shows around 400,000 clones, approximately 91% of them seen only once. The data were taken from a study of blood T cell repertoires in COVID-19. V was pared by 0 bases and J by 4 bases, with 9 bases between. The CDR3 contains 14 residues. Germline CDR1 and CDR2: LGHDT and YNNKEL (reference sequence). Someone with COVID-19 had been met by exposed participants within 2 weeks before study entry. The sample comprised PBMCs or T cells enriched from blood (not recorded which). The chain uses TRBV3-1 (or the pseudogene TRBV3-2) and TRBJ1-1, with D maybe TRBD1 (5 bases). This TCR was sampled from a woman aged 40 to 49 who had been exposed to COVID-19. CDR3 DNA sequence: TGTGCCAGCAGCCAAGATCCAAGGGGCACTGAAGCTTTCTTT. It specifies CASSQDPRGTEAFF.